This TCR beta chain was recovered during a study of radiation and T cells in renal cell carcinoma. Data came from immunoSEQ multiplex PCR; TCRdb stores just in-frame clones and leaves some out. Here the sample spans roughly 150,000 clones, roughly 87% being singletons. This CDR3 has 14 amino acids. Unmatched junction bases numbered 7, after V lost 6 bases and J lost 4 bases. The germline CDR1 and CDR2 sequences are SGHRS and YFSETQ. As for time point: blood 2 weeks post-SBRT. The sample's treatment: 15 Gy SBRT to primary tumor, nephrectomy 4 weeks later. Blood was sampled at baseline, 2 weeks and 4 weeks after SBRT.

This chain links TRBV5-1 with TRBJ2-5; 9 bases are a match to TRBD2. The source of this sequence is a woman in her forties or fifties with renal cell carcinoma. The sequenced sample was blood, obtained from a patient whose treatment included radiotherapy and nephrectomy. CDR3 nucleotide sequence: TGCGCCAGCACCCCCGGGCGGGGGGGAGAGACCCAGTACTTC. Amino acids: CASTPGRGGETQYF.